This TCR beta chain comes out of a study of T cell responses to AZD1222 COVID-19 vaccine. Between the trimmed V and J ends, which lost 3 bases and 4 bases, there was a span of 8 bases. The CDR3 runs 13 residues. The germline V gene encodes CDR1 LGHNA and CDR2 YSLEER. Sequencing used immunoSEQ multiplex PCR; TCRdb keeps in-frame clones, though not all of them. Among about 120,000 clones listed, about 87% were seen once. The clonotype was recovered from an adult in good health. Source: peripheral blood, taken on day 0 of AZD1222 vaccination. The chain carries TRBV4-3 and TRBJ2-3, with D tentatively TRBD1 (5 bases). For the CDR3, the DNA is TGCGCCAGCAGCCACCCAGGGTCAGATACGCAGTATTTT. It specifies CASSHPGSDTQYF.